The rows below give T cell receptor beta chains drawn from one sample of a study of chemoradiotherapy in HPV16-positive cancers. Method: immunoSEQ multiplex PCR; TCRdb's copy keeps in-frame clones and lacks some. The data contain about 2,000 clones, over 80% of them seen just once; the ten biggest clones take up around 3%. This specimen consisted of tumor tissue, obtained from a patient who underwent chemoradiotherapy. Receptors originate from a human donor with HPV-associated anogenital cancer. Each CDR3 is given with its conserved first and last residue. Each record gives: J gene, V gene, D gene, clone size, CDR3 DNA, CDR3 protein. D genes are given only for firm matches. For some rows the clone size is stated as once, few or many, or as a class when expanded; others skip it.

j_call: TRBJ2-1
v_call: TRBV9
d_call: NA
clone_size: NA
cdr3_nt: TGTGCCAGCAGCCCTCTAGTGGTCGATGAGCAGTTCTTC
cdr3_aa: CASSPLVVDEQFF

j_call: TRBJ2-3
v_call: TRBV19
d_call: TRBD1
clone_size: NA
cdr3_nt: TGTGCCAGTAGGGACAGGGGCGTGGGAGGAGATACGCAGTATTTT
cdr3_aa: CASRDRGVGGDTQYF

j_call: TRBJ2-5
v_call: TRBV6-6
d_call: NA
clone_size: NA
cdr3_nt: TGTGCCAGCTCCCCCGGGTTGGGGGAGACCCAGTACTTC
cdr3_aa: CASSPGLGETQYF

j_call: TRBJ1-3
v_call: TRBV27
d_call: TRBD1
clone_size: NA
cdr3_nt: TGTGCCAGCAGGGCTTCAAGGACAGGGGGAAACACCATATATTTT
cdr3_aa: CASRASRTGGNTIYF

j_call: TRBJ1-1
v_call: TRBV20-1
d_call: NA
clone_size: NA
cdr3_nt: TGCAGTGCTTCACCGAGTACTGAAGCTTTCTTT
cdr3_aa: CSASPSTEAFF

j_call: TRBJ2-3
v_call: TRBV9
d_call: TRBD2
clone_size: NA
cdr3_nt: TGTGCCAGCAGCGTTGGGGGAGCGGGAGGGACAGATACGCAGTATTTT
cdr3_aa: CASSVGGAGGTDTQYF

j_call: TRBJ1-3
v_call: TRBV27
d_call: NA
clone_size: NA
cdr3_nt: TGTGCCAGCAGGGACAGAAGCTGGGACACCATATATTTT
cdr3_aa: CASRDRSWDTIYF

j_call: TRBJ1-1
v_call: TRBV7-9
d_call: NA
clone_size: NA
cdr3_nt: TGTGCCAGCACCTTATTCAACACTGAAGCTTTCTTT
cdr3_aa: CASTLFNTEAFF

j_call: TRBJ2-7
v_call: TRBV4-1
d_call: NA
clone_size: NA
cdr3_nt: TGCGCCAGCAGCCATCCGGGATCGCCAGCCTACGAGCAGTACTTC
cdr3_aa: CASSHPGSPAYEQYF

j_call: TRBJ2-5
v_call: TRBV28
d_call: NA
clone_size: NA
cdr3_nt: TGTGCCAGCAAGAAGGTCAGGGGGAGGGAAGAGACCCAGTACTTC
cdr3_aa: CASKKVRGREETQYF

j_call: TRBJ1-2
v_call: TRBV11-3
d_call: NA
clone_size: NA
cdr3_nt: TGTGCCAGCAGCTTAGGGGGGACGGCCTATGGCTACACCTTC
cdr3_aa: CASSLGGTAYGYTF

j_call: TRBJ2-3
v_call: TRBV30
d_call: TRBD2
clone_size: once
cdr3_nt: TGTGCCTGGAGGGACCCTAGCGGGCCTAGCACAGATACGCAGTATTTT
cdr3_aa: CAWRDPSGPSTDTQYF

j_call: TRBJ2-5
v_call: TRBV5-1
d_call: NA
clone_size: NA
cdr3_nt: TGCGCCAGCAGCTTGACAGAAAACGGGGAGACCCAGTACTTC
cdr3_aa: CASSLTENGETQYF

j_call: TRBJ2-7
v_call: TRBV6-5
d_call: NA
clone_size: NA
cdr3_nt: TGTGCCAGCAGAAACAGGGCCTACGAGCAGTACTTC
cdr3_aa: CASRNRAYEQYF

j_call: TRBJ2-3
v_call: TRBV2
d_call: TRBD2
clone_size: NA
cdr3_nt: TGTGCCAGCAGTGGCGGGGGGGACACAGATACGCAGTATTTT
cdr3_aa: CASSGGGDTDTQYF

j_call: TRBJ2-7
v_call: TRBV4-1
d_call: TRBD2
clone_size: NA
cdr3_nt: TGCGCCAGCAGCCGTCGGGCTAGCGGCTCCTACGAGCAGTACTTC
cdr3_aa: CASSRRASGSYEQYF

j_call: TRBJ1-2
v_call: TRBV27
d_call: NA
clone_size: NA
cdr3_nt: TGTGCCAGCAGTCCAACAGGGTCTCATGGCTACACCTTC
cdr3_aa: CASSPTGSHGYTF

j_call: TRBJ2-2
v_call: TRBV11-2
d_call: NA
clone_size: NA
cdr3_nt: TGTGCCAGCAGCTTTAGTCGGATGTCGGGAAACACCGGGGAGCTGTTTTTT
cdr3_aa: CASSFSRMSGNTGELFF

j_call: TRBJ2-1
v_call: TRBV29-1
d_call: TRBD2
clone_size: NA
cdr3_nt: TGCAGCGTTGAAGGGAGTAGCGGGAGCAATGAGCAGTTCTTC
cdr3_aa: CSVEGSSGSNEQFF

j_call: TRBJ1-6
v_call: TRBV25-1
d_call: TRBD1
clone_size: NA
cdr3_nt: TGTGCCAGCACCGAGGGGGCGCGTTCACCCCTCCACTTT
cdr3_aa: CASTEGARSPLHF

j_call: TRBJ1-4
v_call: TRBV28
d_call: NA
clone_size: NA
cdr3_nt: TGTGCCAGCGGGACGGGGGCAGGAGAAAAACTGTTTTTT
cdr3_aa: CASGTGAGEKLFF

j_call: TRBJ1-1
v_call: TRBV18
d_call: TRBD1
clone_size: NA
cdr3_nt: TGTGCCAGCTCACAGGGACAGGGAAACACTGAAGCTTTCTTT
cdr3_aa: CASSQGQGNTEAFF

j_call: TRBJ2-7
v_call: TRBV27
d_call: NA
clone_size: NA
cdr3_nt: TGTGCCAGCAGTTTCGCCGGGACAAGGCGGGTTACGGGCGAGCAGTACTTC
cdr3_aa: CASSFAGTRRVTGEQYF

j_call: TRBJ1-2
v_call: TRBV10-3
d_call: TRBD1
clone_size: NA
cdr3_nt: TGTGCCATCAGTGTCCCGGACAGGGTTGGCTACACCTTC
cdr3_aa: CAISVPDRVGYTF

j_call: TRBJ2-1
v_call: TRBV7-2
d_call: NA
clone_size: NA
cdr3_nt: TGTGCCAGCAGCTACACTAGGGCCAAAGATGAGCAGTTCTTC
cdr3_aa: CASSYTRAKDEQFF

j_call: TRBJ2-3
v_call: TRBV18
d_call: NA
clone_size: NA
cdr3_nt: TGTGCCAGCTCGCCCCCCCGGGGCACCGTTGGGGATACGCAGTATTTT
cdr3_aa: CASSPPRGTVGDTQYF

j_call: TRBJ2-7
v_call: TRBV9
d_call: TRBD2
clone_size: NA
cdr3_nt: TGTGCCAGCAGCTCCGAACAGGGACTAGCGAGGAACTACGAGCAGTACTTC
cdr3_aa: CASSSEQGLARNYEQYF

j_call: TRBJ2-2
v_call: TRBV18
d_call: TRBD1
clone_size: once
cdr3_nt: TGTGCCAGCTCACCACCGAGGGCAGGGGGCCATAACACCGGGGAGCTGTTTTTT
cdr3_aa: CASSPPRAGGHNTGELFF

j_call: TRBJ1-2
v_call: TRBV30
d_call: NA
clone_size: NA
cdr3_nt: TGTGCCTGGAATCTGGCCCCAATCAATGGCTACACCTTC
cdr3_aa: CAWNLAPINGYTF

j_call: TRBJ2-1
v_call: TRBV11-2
d_call: NA
clone_size: few
cdr3_nt: TGTGCCAGCAGCTTCGGGGCCAATGAGCAGTTCTTC
cdr3_aa: CASSFGANEQFF

j_call: TRBJ2-7
v_call: TRBV27
d_call: TRBD2
clone_size: NA
cdr3_nt: TGTGCCAGCACTACAACGGGGGGGATCCCCGTTGGCGAGCAGTACTTC
cdr3_aa: CASTTTGGIPVGEQYF

j_call: TRBJ2-5
v_call: TRBV5-3
d_call: NA
clone_size: once
cdr3_nt: TGTGCCAGAATTCTAACGGACGGGACAACCAAAGAGACCCAGTACTTC
cdr3_aa: CARILTDGTTKETQYF

j_call: TRBJ2-5
v_call: TRBV5-1
d_call: TRBD2
clone_size: NA
cdr3_nt: TGCGCCAGCAGCACCTCCGGGACTAGGAAAGAGACCCAGTACTTC
cdr3_aa: CASSTSGTRKETQYF

j_call: TRBJ2-7
v_call: TRBV28
d_call: NA
clone_size: NA
cdr3_nt: TGTGCCAGCAGTCGGGCAGGTCCTCGGTACGAGCAGTACTTC
cdr3_aa: CASSRAGPRYEQYF

j_call: TRBJ1-2
v_call: TRBV7-3
d_call: NA
clone_size: NA
cdr3_nt: TGTGCCAGCAGCTCGACAGCTAACTATGGCTACACCTTC
cdr3_aa: CASSSTANYGYTF

j_call: TRBJ2-1
v_call: TRBV5-4
d_call: TRBD2
clone_size: NA
cdr3_nt: TGTGCCAGCAGTCCCGGGACTAGCGAGTACAATGAGCAGTTCTTC
cdr3_aa: CASSPGTSEYNEQFF

j_call: TRBJ1-1
v_call: TRBV6-1
d_call: NA
clone_size: NA
cdr3_nt: TGTGCCAGCAGTGTTGGGGATACGAACACTGAAGCTTTCTTT
cdr3_aa: CASSVGDTNTEAFF